This is a list of T cell receptor beta chains from one sample in a study of identical twins. From the 5' RACE reads, TCRdb called clonotypes with MiXCR, one entry per CDR3 protein. The sample has fewer than 800,000 distinct CDR3 sequences, roughly 7.1% seen once; the top ten hold roughly 1.6%. In addition, the sample was reused for a study of yellow fever vaccine responses in identical twins.

Input material: PBMCs. The receptors here all came from a young woman in good health. Each CDR3 is given with its conserved first and last residue. Clone sizes are given selectively: once, few, many, or a class where the clone is expanded.

clone size: many
J gene: TRBJ2-1
V gene: TRBV6-1
CDR3 protein: CASRILGGRNEQFF

clone size: few
J gene: TRBJ2-1
V gene: TRBV7-8
CDR3 protein: CASSLDLNEQFF

clone size: .
J gene: TRBJ1-1
V gene: TRBV5-1
CDR3 protein: CASSSTGLQDWDTEAFF

clone size: few
J gene: TRBJ2-7
V gene: TRBV7-9
CDR3 protein: CASGFSGEQYF

clone size: .
J gene: TRBJ1-2
V gene: TRBV28
CDR3 protein: CASSLAPGTYSYTF

clone size: many
J gene: TRBJ2-4
V gene: TRBV12-3/TRBV12-4
CDR3 protein: CASSLGSGTANIQYF

clone size: few
J gene: TRBJ2-1
V gene: TRBV20-1
CDR3 protein: CSALTGQGPNEQFF

clone size: few
J gene: TRBJ2-3
V gene: TRBV2
CDR3 protein: CASTELASTDTQYF

clone size: few
J gene: TRBJ2-2
V gene: TRBV2
CDR3 protein: CASRGTSGGRELFF

clone size: many
J gene: TRBJ1-5
V gene: TRBV6-1
CDR3 protein: CASRDSSSNQPQHF

clone size: many
J gene: TRBJ1-1
V gene: TRBV29-1
CDR3 protein: CSVGWVTEAFF

clone size: many
J gene: TRBJ2-5
V gene: TRBV7-9
CDR3 protein: CASSLAAGKETQYF

clone size: many
J gene: TRBJ1-5
V gene: TRBV7-9
CDR3 protein: CASSTDRGNQPQHF

clone size: .
J gene: TRBJ2-3
V gene: TRBV11-2
CDR3 protein: CASSLRRAPTDTQYF

clone size: .
J gene: TRBJ2-7
V gene: TRBV7-2
CDR3 protein: CASSPRGTSGYDF

clone size: few
J gene: TRBJ1-1
V gene: TRBV7-9
CDR3 protein: CASSSSVWEAFF

clone size: .
J gene: TRBJ2-7
V gene: TRBV10-3
CDR3 protein: CAISPGQAAEQYF

clone size: few
J gene: TRBJ2-5
V gene: TRBV11-2
CDR3 protein: CASSLEGQGAGETQYF

clone size: .
J gene: TRBJ1-2
V gene: TRBV5-1
CDR3 protein: CASSLGTVYHSEGGYTF

clone size: many
J gene: TRBJ2-1
V gene: TRBV7-2
CDR3 protein: CASSSWTSLNEQFF

clone size: .
J gene: TRBJ2-2
V gene: TRBV14
CDR3 protein: CASSPGREAGELFF

clone size: .
J gene: TRBJ2-7
V gene: TRBV18
CDR3 protein: CASSPGRGSHEQYF

clone size: .
J gene: TRBJ2-1
V gene: TRBV3-1
CDR3 protein: CASSHRRGSYNEQFF

clone size: many
J gene: TRBJ1-1
V gene: TRBV3-1
CDR3 protein: CASSYMAGNTEAFF

clone size: few
J gene: TRBJ2-3
V gene: TRBV9
CDR3 protein: CASSPRGGFTDTQYF

clone size: many
J gene: TRBJ2-5
V gene: TRBV5-1
CDR3 protein: CASSLGAGGFQETQYF